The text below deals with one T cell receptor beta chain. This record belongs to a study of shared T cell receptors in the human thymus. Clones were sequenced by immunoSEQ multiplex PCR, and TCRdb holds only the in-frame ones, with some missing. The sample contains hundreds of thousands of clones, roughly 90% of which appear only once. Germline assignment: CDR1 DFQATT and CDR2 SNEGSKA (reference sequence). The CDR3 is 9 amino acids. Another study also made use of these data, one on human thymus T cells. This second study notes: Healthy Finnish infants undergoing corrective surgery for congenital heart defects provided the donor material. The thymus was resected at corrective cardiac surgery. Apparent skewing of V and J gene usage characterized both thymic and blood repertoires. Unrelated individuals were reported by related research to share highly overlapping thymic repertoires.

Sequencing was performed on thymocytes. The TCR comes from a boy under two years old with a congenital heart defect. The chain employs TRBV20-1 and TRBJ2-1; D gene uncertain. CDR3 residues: CRAPLEQFF. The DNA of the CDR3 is TGCAGAGCCCCGTTGGAGCAGTTCTTC.